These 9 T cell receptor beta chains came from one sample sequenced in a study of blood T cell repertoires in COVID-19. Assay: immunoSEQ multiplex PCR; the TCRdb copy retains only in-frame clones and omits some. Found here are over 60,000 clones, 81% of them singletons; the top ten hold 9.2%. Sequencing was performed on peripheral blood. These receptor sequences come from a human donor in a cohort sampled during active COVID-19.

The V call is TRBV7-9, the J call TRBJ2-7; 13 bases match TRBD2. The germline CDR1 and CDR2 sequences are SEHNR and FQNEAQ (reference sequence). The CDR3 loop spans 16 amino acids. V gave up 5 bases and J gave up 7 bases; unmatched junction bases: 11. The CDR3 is CASSLPLAGGLWEQYF. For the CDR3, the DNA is TGTGCCAGCAGCCTACCACTAGCGGGAGGGCTGTGGGAGCAGTACTTC.

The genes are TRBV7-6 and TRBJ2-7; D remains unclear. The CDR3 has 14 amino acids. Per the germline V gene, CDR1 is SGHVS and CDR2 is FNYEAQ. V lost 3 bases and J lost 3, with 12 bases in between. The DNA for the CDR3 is TGTGCCAGCAGCTTGACGGAGTCTCGCTACGAGCAGTACTTC. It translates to CASSLTESRYEQYF.

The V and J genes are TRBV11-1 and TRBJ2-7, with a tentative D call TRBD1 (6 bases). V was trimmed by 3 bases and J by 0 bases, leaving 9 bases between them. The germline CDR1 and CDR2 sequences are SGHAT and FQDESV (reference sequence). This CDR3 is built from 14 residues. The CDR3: CASSFRGSSYEQYF. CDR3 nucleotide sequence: TGTGCCAGCAGCTTCAGGGGAAGCTCCTACGAGCAGTACTTC.

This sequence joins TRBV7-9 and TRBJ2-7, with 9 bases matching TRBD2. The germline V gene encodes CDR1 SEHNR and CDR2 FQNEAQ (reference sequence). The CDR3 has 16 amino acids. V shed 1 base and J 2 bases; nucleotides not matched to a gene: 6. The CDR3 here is CASSLGPAGGPYEQYF. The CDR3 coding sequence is TGTGCCAGCAGCTTAGGACCAGCGGGAGGTCCCTACGAGCAGTACTTC.

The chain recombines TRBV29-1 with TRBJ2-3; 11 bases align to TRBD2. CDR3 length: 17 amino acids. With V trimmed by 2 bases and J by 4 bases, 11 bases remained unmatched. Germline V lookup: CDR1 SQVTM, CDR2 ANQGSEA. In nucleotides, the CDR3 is TGCAGCGTTGAATGGGTAGCGGGAGGGCCAGCCGCAGATACGCAGTATTTT. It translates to CSVEWVAGGPAADTQYF.

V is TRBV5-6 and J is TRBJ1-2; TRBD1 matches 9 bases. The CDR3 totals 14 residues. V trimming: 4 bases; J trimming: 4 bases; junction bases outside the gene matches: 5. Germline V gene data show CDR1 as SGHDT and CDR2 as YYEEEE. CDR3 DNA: TGTGCCAGCAGCCCCTCGGGACAGGGCTATGGCTACACCTTC. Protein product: CASSPSGQGYGYTF.

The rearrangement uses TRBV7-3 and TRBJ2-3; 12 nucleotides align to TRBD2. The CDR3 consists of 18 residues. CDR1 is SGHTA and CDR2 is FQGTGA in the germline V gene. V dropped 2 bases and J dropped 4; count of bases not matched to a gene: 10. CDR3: CASSLSLAGGGGADTQYF. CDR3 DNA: TGTGCCAGCAGCTTATCGCTAGCGGGAGGGGGTGGGGCAGATACGCAGTATTTT. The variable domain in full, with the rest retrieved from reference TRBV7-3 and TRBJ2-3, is GAGVSQTPSNKVTEKGKYVELRCDPISGHTALYWYRQSLGQGPEFLIYFQGTGAADDSGLPNDRFFAVRPEGSVSTLKIQRTERGDSAVYLCASSLSLAGGGGADTQYFGPGTRLTVL.

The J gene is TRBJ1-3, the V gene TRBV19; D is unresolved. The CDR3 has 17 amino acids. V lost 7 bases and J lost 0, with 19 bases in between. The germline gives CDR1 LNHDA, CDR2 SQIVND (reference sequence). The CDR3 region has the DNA TGTGCCAGTACAATGGTCGGAGGATTAAGCTCTGGAAACACCATATATTTT. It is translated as CASTMVGGLSSGNTIYF.

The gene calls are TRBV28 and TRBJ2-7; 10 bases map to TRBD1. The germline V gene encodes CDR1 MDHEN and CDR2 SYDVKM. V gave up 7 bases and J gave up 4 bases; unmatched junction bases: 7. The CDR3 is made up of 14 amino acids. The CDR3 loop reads CASTRTGQGYEQYF. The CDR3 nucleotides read TGTGCCAGCACCCGTACGGGACAGGGGTACGAGCAGTACTTC.